Many counts were recorded for the clone carrying this T cell receptor beta chain. Antigen: not known. The data stem from a study of T cells in Graves' hyperthyroidism and ophthalmopathy. Overall study context: Initial diagnosis, before any treatment, was when peripheral blood was collected.

There were TCR beta CDR3 regions amplified from RNA transcripts. When the TCR CDR3 underwent first-round RT-PCR, the HTBI primer set was used. TCRdb re-called the multiplex PCR reads with MiXCR, one entry per CDR3 protein. The top ten hold about 6.6% of the sample, which has fewer than 650,000 distinct CDR3 sequences, more than 13% seen once. Used for diagnoses were clinical symptoms, serum thyroxine and TRAb, thyroid ultrasound and orbital computed tomography. Fresh 10 ml peripheral blood yielded PBMCs. The V end was cut by 2 bases, the J end by 8 bases, with 24 bases between. This CDR3 comprises 18 residues. From germline, CDR1 is MDHEN and CDR2 SYDVKM. Study-level points and caveats: A 13 V-J signature model discriminated ophthalmopathy versus stable hyperthyroidism.

Material for sequencing was blood. This sequence originates from a woman aged 18-30 years with Graves' ophthalmopathy. The rearrangement uses TRBV28 and TRBJ2-2; a weak D match, TRBD1 (6 bases). The CDR3 protein is CASSLGVQGILVPGELFF. DNA of the CDR3: TGTGCCAGCAGTTTAGGAGTACAGGGTATCCTCGTCCCGGGGGAGCTGTTTTTT.